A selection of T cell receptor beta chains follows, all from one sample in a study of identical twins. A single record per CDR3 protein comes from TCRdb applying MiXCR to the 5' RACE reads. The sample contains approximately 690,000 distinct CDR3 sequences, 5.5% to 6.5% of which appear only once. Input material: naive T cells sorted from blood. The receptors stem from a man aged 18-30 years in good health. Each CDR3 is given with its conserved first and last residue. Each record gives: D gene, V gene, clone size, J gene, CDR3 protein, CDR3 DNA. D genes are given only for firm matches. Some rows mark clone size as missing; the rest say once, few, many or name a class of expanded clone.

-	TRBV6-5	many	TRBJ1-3	CASTIGNTIYF	TGTGCCAGCACCATAGGAAACACCATATATTTT
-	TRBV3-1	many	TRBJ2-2	CASSPLGGTNTGELFF	TGTGCCAGCAGCCCCCTCGGCGGGACGAACACCGGGGAGCTGTTTTTT
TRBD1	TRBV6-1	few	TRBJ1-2	CASSPRPGGGTYGYTF	TGTGCCAGCAGCCCCAGGCCAGGGGGCGGAACCTATGGCTACACCTTC
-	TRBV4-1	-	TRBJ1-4	CASSPSQERNEKLFF	TGCGCCAGCAGCCCTTCACAGGAGCGTAATGAAAAACTGTTTTTT
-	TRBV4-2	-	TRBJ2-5	CASSQGGGGRRQETQYF	TGTGCCAGCAGCCAAGGGGGAGGTGGACGTCGACAAGAGACCCAGTACTTC
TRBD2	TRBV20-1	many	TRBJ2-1	CSARVSGNWNNEQFF	TGCAGTGCTAGAGTTAGCGGGAATTGGAACAATGAGCAGTTCTTC
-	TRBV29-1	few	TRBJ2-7	CSVETARGEQYF	TGCAGCGTTGAAACTGCCCGTGGGGAGCAGTACTTC
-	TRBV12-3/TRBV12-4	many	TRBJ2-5	CASSLNEETQYF	TGTGCCAGCAGTTTAAATGAAGAGACCCAGTACTTC
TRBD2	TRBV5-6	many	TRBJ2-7	CASSLGISAGLREQYF	TGTGCCAGCAGCTTAGGGATATCAGCGGGACTACGCGAGCAGTACTTC
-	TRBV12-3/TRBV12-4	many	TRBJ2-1	CASSLITVNEQFF	TGTGCCAGCAGTTTAATCACAGTTAATGAGCAGTTCTTC
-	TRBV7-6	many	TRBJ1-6	CASSRSADTYNSPLHF	TGTGCCAGCAGCCGCTCGGCGGATACCTATAATTCACCCCTCCACTTT
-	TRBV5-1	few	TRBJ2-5	CASSLDLATNQETQYF	TGCGCCAGCAGCTTGGACTTGGCCACCAACCAAGAGACCCAGTACTTC
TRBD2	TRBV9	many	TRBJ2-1	CASSALVLADGEQFF	TGTGCCAGCAGCGCCCTGGTACTAGCGGATGGTGAGCAGTTCTTC
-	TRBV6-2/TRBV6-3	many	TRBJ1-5	CASRQDVGPQHF	TGTGCCAGCAGGCAAGATGTGGGGCCCCAGCATTTT
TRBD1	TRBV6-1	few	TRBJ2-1	CASSPRTGSRQFF	TGTGCCAGCAGTCCGCGGACAGGGAGTAGGCAGTTCTTC
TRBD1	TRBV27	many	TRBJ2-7	CASSLAGDSYEQYF	TGTGCCAGCAGTTTAGCCGGGGACAGTTACGAGCAGTACTTC
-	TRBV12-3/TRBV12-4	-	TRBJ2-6	CASSPTKGSGANVLTF	TGTGCCAGCAGTCCAACCAAAGGATCTGGGGCCAACGTCCTGACTTTC
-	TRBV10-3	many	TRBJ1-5	CAISESGSGGGQPQHF	TGTGCCATCAGTGAGTCGGGCTCAGGAGGCGGTCAGCCCCAGCATTTT
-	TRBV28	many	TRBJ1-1	CASSLMGLNTEAFF	TGTGCCAGCAGTTTGATGGGACTGAACACTGAAGCTTTCTTT
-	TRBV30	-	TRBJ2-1	CAWKTRGYNEQFF	TGTGCCTGGAAGACTAGAGGCTACAATGAGCAGTTCTTC
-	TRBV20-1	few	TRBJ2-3	CSAREVADTQYF	TGCAGTGCTAGAGAGGTAGCAGATACGCAGTATTTT
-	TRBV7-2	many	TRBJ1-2	CASSLRTENYGYTF	TGTGCCAGCAGCCTGCGGACAGAGAACTATGGCTACACCTTC
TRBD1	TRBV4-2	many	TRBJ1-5	CASSQDTGESQPQHF	TGTGCCAGCAGCCAAGACACAGGGGAAAGTCAGCCCCAGCATTTT
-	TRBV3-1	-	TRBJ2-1	CATRLNNEQFF	TGTGCCACACGCCTAAACAATGAGCAGTTCTTC
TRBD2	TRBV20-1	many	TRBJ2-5	CSARPYRGGVFAETQYF	TGCAGTGCTAGACCCTACCGCGGGGGGGTTTTTGCAGAGACCCAGTACTTC
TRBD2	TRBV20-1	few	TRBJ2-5	CSAHRTSGTMAGETQYF	TGCAGTGCCCATAGGACTAGCGGGACCATGGCGGGGGAGACCCAGTACTTC
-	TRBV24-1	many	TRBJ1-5	CATSDGGLGQPQHF	TGTGCCACCAGTGATGGGGGATTAGGTCAGCCCCAGCATTTT
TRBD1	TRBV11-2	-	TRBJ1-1	CASSTGTAAEAFF	TGTGCCAGCAGCACCGGGACAGCAGCGGAAGCTTTCTTT
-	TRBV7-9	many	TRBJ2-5	CASLQSGEETQYF	TGTGCCAGCCTCCAGTCGGGGGAAGAGACCCAGTACTTC
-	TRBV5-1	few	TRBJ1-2	CASSLDASFYGYTF	TGCGCCAGCAGCTTGGACGCGTCCTTCTATGGCTACACCTTC
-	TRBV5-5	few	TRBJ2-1	CASSLDRDRGRFF	TGTGCCAGCAGCTTGGACCGGGACCGGGGGCGGTTCTTC
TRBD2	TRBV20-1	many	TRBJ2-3	CSAKGLVSTDTQYF	TGCAGTGCTAAAGGACTAGTGAGCACAGATACGCAGTATTTT
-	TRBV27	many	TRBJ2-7	CASSSISPGGPLEQYF	TGTGCCAGCAGTTCGATCTCTCCGGGGGGCCCCCTTGAGCAGTACTTC
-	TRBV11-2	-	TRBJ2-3	CASSVAPSTDTQYF	TGTGCCAGCAGCGTGGCCCCTAGCACAGATACGCAGTATTTT
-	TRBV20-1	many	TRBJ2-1	CSAKDPLSGNEQFF	TGCAGTGCCAAAGACCCCCTTTCGGGCAATGAGCAGTTCTTC
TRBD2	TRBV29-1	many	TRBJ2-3	CSVEGVAGERADTQYF	TGCAGCGTTGAAGGTGTAGCGGGTGAGAGGGCAGATACGCAGTATTTT
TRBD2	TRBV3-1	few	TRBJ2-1	CASSQRGWREVYNEQFF	TGTGCCAGCAGCCAAAGGGGCTGGCGGGAGGTCTACAATGAGCAGTTCTTC
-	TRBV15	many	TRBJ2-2	CATSRVREAGELFF	TGTGCCACCAGCAGAGTAAGGGAGGCCGGGGAGCTGTTTTTT
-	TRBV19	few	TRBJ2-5	CASSDRGGTMETQYF	TGTGCCAGTAGCGACAGGGGAGGGACAATGGAGACCCAGTACTTC
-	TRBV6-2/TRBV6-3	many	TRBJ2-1	CASRPSESNEQFF	TGTGCCAGCAGACCCAGCGAAAGCAATGAGCAGTTCTTC
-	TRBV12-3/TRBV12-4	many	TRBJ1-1	CASSLAPTEAFF	TGTGCCAGCAGTTTAGCGCCCACTGAAGCTTTCTTT
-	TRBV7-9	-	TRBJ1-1	CASSLTGDEAFF	TGTGCCAGCAGCCTGACAGGCGACGAAGCTTTCTTT
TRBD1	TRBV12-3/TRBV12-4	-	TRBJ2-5	CASSYGQGIGETQYF	TGTGCCAGCAGTTACGGACAGGGGATTGGAGAGACCCAGTACTTC
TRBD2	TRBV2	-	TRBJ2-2	CASSDRLAVTGELFF	TGTGCCAGCAGTGACAGGCTAGCGGTCACCGGGGAGCTGTTTTTT
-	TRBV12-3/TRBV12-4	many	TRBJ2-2	CASMRTQNTGELFF	TGTGCCAGCATGCGGACCCAGAACACCGGGGAGCTGTTTTTT